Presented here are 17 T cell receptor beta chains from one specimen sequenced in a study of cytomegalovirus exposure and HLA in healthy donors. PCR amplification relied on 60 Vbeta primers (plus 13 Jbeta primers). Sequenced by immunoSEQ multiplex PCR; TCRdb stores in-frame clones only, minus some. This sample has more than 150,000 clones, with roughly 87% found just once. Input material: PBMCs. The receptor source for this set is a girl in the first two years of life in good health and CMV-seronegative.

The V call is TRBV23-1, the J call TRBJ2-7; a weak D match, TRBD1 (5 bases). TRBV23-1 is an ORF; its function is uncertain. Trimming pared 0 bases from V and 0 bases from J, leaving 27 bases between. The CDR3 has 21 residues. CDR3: CASSQSLGIRHVTVLSYEQYF. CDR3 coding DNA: TGCGCCAGCAGTCAATCGCTTGGGATTAGACACGTGACAGTGCTCTCCTACGAGCAGTACTTC.

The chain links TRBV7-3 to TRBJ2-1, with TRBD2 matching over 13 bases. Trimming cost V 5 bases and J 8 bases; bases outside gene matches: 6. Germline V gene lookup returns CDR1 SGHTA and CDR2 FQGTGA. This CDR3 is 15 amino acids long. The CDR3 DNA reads TGTGCCAGCAGCCCACTAGCGGGGGGGCAATATGAGCAGTTCTTC. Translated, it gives CASSPLAGGQYEQFF.

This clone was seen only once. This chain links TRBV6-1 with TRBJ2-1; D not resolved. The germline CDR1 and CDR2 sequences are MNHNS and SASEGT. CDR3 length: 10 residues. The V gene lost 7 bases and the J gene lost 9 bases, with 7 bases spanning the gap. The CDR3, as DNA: TGTGCCAGCATCGAGAGTGAGCAGTTCTTC. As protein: CASIESEQFF.

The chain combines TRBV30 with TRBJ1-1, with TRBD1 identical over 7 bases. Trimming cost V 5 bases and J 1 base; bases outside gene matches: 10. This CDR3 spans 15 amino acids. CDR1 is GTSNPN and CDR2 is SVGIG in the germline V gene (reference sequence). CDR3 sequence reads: CAWCRGAPANTEAFF. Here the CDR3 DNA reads TGTGCCTGGTGCAGGGGGGCTCCCGCGAACACTGAAGCTTTCTTT.

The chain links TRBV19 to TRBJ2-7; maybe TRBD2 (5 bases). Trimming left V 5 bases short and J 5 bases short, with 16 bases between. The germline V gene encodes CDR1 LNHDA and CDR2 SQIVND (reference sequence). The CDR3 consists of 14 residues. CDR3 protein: CASSPPPGNHEQYF. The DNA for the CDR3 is TGTGCCAGTAGTCCGCCGCCCGGGAATCACGAGCAGTACTTC. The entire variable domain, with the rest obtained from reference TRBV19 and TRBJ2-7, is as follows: DGGITQSPKYLFRKEGQNVTLSCEQNLNHDAMYWYRQDPGQGLRLIYYSQIVNDFQKGDIAEGYSVSREKKESFPLTVTSAQKNPTAFYLCASSPPPGNHEQYFGPGTRLTVT.

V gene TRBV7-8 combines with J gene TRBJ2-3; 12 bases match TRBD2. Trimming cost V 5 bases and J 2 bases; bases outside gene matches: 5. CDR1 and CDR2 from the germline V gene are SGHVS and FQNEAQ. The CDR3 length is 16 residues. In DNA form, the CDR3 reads TGTGCCAGCAGCGTGACTAGCGGGGGTTACACAGATACGCAGTATTTT. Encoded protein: CASSVTSGGYTDTQYF. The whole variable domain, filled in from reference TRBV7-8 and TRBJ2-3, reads GAGVSQSPRYKVAKRGQDVALRCDPISGHVSLFWYQQALGQGPEFLTYFQNEAQLDKSGLPSDRFFAERPEGSVSTLKIQRTQQEDSAVYLCASSVTSGGYTDTQYFGPGTRLTVL.

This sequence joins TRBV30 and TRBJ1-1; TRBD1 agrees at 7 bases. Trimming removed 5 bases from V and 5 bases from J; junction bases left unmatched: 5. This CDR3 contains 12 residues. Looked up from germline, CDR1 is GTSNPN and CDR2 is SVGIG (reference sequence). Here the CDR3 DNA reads TGTGCCTGGGACAGGGCTGAGACTGAAGCTTTCTTT. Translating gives CAWDRAETEAFF. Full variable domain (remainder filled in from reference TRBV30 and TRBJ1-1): SQTIHQWPATLVQPVGSPLSLECTVEGTSNPNLYWYRQAAGRGLQLLFYSVGIGQISSEVPQNLSASRPQDRQFILSSKKLLLSDSGFYLCAWDRAETEAFFGQGTRLTVV.

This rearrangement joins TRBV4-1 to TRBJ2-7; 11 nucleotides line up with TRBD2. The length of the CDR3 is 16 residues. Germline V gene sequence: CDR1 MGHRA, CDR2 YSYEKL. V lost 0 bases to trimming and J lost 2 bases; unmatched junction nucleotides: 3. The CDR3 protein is CASSQDTSGGAYEQYF. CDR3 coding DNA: TGCGCCAGCAGCCAAGATACTAGCGGGGGTGCCTACGAGCAGTACTTC.

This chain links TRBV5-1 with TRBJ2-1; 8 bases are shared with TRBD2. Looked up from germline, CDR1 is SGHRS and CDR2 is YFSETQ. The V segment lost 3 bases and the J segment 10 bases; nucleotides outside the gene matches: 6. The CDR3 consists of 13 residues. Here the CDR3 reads CASSSREGREQFF. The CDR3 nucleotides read TGCGCCAGCAGCTCCCGGGAGGGTCGGGAGCAGTTCTTC.

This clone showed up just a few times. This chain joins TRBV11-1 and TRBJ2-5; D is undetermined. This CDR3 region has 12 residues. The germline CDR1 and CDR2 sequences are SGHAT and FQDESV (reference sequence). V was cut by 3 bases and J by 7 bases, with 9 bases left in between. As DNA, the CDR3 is TGTGCCAGCAGCTTTCATATCGGGACCCAGTACTTC. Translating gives CASSFHIGTQYF.

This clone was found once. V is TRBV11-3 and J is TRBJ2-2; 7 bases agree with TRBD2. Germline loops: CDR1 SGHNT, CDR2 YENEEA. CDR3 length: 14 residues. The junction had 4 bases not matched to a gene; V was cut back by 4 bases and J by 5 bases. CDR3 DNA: TGTGCCAGCAGCTCACTAGCGACAACCGGGGAGCTGTTTTTT. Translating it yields CASSSLATTGELFF.

The CDR3 nucleotides are TGTGCCAGCAGCGTAGCGGGAACAGGGGCTAACTATGGCTACACCTTC. It specifies CASSVAGTGANYGYTF. V and J are TRBV9 and TRBJ1-2; 7 bases are shared with TRBD1. The CDR3 is 16 amino acids. V shed 0 bases, J shed 0 bases, and the junction held 5 bases outside the gene matches. From germline, CDR1 is SGDLS and CDR2 YYNGEE.

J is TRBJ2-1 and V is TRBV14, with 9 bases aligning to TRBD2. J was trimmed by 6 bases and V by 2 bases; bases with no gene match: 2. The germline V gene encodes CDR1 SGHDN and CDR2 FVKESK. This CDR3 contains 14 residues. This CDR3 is CASSQLAGSNEQFF. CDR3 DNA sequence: TGTGCCAGCAGCCAACTAGCGGGGAGCAATGAGCAGTTCTTC.

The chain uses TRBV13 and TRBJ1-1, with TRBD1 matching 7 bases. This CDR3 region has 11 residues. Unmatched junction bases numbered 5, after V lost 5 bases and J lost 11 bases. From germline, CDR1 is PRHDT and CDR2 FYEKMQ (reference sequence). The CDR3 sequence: CASSPDREAFF. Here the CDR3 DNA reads TGTGCCAGCAGCCCCGACAGGGAGGCTTTCTTT.

In DNA, the CDR3 is TGTGCCAGTGAGGGCGTGCCCTATGGCTACACCTTC. It specifies CASEGVPYGYTF. The chain is built from TRBV19 and TRBJ1-2; D is undetermined. With 8 bases removed from V and 4 bases from J, the gap between germline ends came to 11 bases. The CDR3 is made up of 12 amino acids. CDR1 LNHDA and CDR2 SQIVND come from the germline V gene (reference sequence).

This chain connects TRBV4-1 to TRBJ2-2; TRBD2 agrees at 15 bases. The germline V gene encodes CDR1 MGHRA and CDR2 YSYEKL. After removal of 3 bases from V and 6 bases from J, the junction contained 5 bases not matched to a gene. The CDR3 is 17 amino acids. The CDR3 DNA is TGCGCCAGCAGCCAGCCCAGGACTAGCGGGAGGGCCGGGGAGCTGTTTTTT. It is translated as CASSQPRTSGRAGELFF.

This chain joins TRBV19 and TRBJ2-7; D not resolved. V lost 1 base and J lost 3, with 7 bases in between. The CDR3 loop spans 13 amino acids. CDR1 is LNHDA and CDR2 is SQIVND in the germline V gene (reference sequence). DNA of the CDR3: TGTGCCAGTAGTATAGGCGGATACTACGAGCAGTACTTC. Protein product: CASSIGGYYEQYF.